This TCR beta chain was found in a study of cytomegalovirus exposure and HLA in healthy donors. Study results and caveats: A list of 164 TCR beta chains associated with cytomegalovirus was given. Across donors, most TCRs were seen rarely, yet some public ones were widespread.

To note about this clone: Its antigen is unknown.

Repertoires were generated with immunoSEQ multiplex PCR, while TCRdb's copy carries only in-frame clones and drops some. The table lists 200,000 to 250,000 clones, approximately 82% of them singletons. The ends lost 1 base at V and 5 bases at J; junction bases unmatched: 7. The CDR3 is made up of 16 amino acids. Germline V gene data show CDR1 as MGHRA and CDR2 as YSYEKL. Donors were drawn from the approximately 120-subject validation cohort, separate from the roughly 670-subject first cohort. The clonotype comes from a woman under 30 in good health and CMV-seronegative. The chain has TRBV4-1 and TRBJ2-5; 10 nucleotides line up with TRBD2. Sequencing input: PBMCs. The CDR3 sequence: CASSQVPLAGRETQYF. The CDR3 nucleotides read TGCGCCAGCAGCCAAGTTCCACTAGCGGGGCGGGAGACCCAGTACTTC.